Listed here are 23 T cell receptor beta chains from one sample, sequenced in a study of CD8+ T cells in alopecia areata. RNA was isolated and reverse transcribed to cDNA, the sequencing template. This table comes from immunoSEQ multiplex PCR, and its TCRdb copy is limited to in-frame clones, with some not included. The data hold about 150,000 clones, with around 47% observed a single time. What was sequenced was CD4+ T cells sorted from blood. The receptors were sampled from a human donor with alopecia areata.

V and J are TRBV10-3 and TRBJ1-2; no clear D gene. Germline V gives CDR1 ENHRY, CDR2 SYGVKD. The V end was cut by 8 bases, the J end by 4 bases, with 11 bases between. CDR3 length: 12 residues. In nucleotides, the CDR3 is TGTGCCATCGGAGGAAATCCCTATGGCTACACCTTC. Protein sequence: CAIGGNPYGYTF.

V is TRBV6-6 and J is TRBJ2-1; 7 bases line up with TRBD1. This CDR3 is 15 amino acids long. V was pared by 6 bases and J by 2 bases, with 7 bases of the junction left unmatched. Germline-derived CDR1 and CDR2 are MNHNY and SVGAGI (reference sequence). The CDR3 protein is CASSQGQVAYNEQFF. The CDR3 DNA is TGTGCCAGCAGCCAAGGACAGGTCGCCTACAATGAGCAGTTCTTC.

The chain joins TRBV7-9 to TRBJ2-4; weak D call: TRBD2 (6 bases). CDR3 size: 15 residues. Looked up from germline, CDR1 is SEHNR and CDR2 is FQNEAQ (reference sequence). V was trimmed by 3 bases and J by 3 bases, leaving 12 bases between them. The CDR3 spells CASSLGTLLKNIQYF. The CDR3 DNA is TGTGCCAGCAGCTTGGGGACTCTACTCAAAAACATTCAGTACTTC.

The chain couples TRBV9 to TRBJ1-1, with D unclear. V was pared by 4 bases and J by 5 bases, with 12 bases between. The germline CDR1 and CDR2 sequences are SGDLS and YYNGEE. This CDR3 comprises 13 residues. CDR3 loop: CASSIGERTEAFF. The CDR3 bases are TGTGCCAGCAGCATAGGAGAGAGAACTGAAGCTTTCTTT.

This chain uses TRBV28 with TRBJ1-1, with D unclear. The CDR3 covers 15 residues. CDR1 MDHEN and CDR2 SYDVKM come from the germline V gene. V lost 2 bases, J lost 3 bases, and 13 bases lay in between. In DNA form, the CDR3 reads TGTGCCAGCAGTTTAATCGGGCGGGGAGACACTGAAGCTTTCTTT. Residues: CASSLIGRGDTEAFF.

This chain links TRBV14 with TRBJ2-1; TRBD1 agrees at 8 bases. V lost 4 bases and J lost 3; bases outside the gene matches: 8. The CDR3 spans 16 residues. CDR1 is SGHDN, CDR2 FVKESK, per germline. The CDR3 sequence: CASSPLPGQGYNEQFF. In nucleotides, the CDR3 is TGTGCCAGCAGCCCATTACCTGGACAGGGCTACAATGAGCAGTTCTTC.

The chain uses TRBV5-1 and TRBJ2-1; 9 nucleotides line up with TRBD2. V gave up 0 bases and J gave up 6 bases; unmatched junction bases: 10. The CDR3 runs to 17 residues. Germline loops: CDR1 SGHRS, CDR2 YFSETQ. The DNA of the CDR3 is TGCGCCAGCAGCTTGGGGCCGGGTGGTAGCGGGAGCAATGAGCAGTTCTTC. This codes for CASSLGPGGSGSNEQFF.

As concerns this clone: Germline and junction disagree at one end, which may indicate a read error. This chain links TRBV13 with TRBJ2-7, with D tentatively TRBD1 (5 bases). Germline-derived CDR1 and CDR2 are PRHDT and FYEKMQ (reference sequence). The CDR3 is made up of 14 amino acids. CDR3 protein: CASSLGHITYEQYF. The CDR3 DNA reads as TGTGCCAGCAGCCTAGGACATATAACCTACGAGCAGTACTTC.

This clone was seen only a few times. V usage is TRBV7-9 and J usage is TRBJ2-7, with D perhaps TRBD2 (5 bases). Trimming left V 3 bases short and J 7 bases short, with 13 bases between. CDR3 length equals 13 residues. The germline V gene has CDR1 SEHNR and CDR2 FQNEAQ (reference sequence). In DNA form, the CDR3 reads TGTGCCAGCAGCTTTAAGACCTCGGGAGAGCAGTACTTC. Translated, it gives CASSFKTSGEQYF.

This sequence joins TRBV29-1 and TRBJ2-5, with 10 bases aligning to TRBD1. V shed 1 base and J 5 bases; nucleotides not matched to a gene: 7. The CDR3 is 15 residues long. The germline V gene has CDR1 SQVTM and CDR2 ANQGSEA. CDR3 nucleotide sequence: TGCAGCGTTGAAGGGGACAGGGGTTCCGGGGAGACCCAGTACTTC. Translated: CSVEGDRGSGETQYF.

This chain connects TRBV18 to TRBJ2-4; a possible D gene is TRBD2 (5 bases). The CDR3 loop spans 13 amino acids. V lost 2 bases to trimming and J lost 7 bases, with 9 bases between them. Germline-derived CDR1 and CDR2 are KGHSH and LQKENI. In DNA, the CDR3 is TGTGCCAGCTCACCAGGGAGTTCGAACATTCAGTACTTC. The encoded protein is CASSPGSSNIQYF.

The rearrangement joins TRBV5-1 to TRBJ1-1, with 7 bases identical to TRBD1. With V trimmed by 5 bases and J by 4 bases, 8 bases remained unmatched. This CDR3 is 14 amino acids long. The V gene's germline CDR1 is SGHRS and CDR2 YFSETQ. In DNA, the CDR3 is TGCGCCAGCAGGACCATAACAGGGGCCACTGAAGCTTTCTTT. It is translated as CASRTITGATEAFF.

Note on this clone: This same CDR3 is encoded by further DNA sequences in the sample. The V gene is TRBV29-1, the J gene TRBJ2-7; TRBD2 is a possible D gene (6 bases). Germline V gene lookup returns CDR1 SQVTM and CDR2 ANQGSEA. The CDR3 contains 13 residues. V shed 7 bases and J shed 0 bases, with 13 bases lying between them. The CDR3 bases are TGCAGCGCCCAGAAGACTAGCTCCTACGAGCAGTACTTC. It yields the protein CSAQKTSSYEQYF.

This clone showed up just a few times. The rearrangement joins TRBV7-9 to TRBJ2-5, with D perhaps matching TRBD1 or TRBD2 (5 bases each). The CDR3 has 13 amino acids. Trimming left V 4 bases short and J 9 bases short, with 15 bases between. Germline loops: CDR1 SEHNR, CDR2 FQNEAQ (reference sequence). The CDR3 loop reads CASSSFGAVAQYF. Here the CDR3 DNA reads TGTGCCAGCAGCTCCTTCGGGGCGGTGGCCCAGTACTTC.

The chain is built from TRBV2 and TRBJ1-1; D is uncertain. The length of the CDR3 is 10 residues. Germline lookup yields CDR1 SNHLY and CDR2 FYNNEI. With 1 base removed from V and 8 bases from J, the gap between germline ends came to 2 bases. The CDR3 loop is CASSEVEAFF. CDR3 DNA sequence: TGTGCCAGCAGTGAAGTAGAAGCTTTCTTT.

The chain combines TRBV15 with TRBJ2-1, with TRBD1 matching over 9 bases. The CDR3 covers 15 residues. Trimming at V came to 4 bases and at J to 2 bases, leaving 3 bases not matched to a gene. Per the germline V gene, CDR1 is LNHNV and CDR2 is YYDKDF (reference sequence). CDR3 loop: CATSKTGGAYNEQFF. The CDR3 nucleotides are TGTGCCACCAGCAAAACAGGGGGCGCCTACAATGAGCAGTTCTTC.

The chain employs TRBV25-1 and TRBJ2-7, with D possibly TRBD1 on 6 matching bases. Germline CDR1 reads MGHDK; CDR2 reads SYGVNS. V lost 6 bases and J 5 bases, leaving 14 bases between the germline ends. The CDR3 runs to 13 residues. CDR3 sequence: CASSRTGSDEQYF. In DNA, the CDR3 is TGTGCCAGCAGCCGCACAGGGAGCGACGAGCAGTACTTC.

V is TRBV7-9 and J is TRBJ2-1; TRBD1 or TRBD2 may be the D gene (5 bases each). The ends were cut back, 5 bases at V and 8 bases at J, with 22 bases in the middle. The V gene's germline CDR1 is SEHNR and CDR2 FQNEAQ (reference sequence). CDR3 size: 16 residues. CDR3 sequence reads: CASSQRNPILGDEQFF. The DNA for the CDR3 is TGTGCCAGCAGCCAAAGAAATCCAATTTTGGGGGATGAGCAGTTCTTC.

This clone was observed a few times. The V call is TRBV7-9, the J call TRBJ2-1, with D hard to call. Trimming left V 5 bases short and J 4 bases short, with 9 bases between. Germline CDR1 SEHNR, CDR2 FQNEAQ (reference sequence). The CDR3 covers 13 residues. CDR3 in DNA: TGTGCCAGCAGCGCGACTGATTACAATGAGCAGTTCTTC. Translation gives CASSATDYNEQFF.

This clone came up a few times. The CDR3 spells CASSSRTSGPVNEQFF. The CDR3 coding sequence is TGTGCCAGCAGTTCCAGAACTAGCGGGCCTGTCAATGAGCAGTTCTTC. The rearrangement links TRBV28 to TRBJ2-1, with 9 bases identical to TRBD2. V lost 4 bases, J lost 6 bases, and 10 bases stayed unmatched. Germline assignment: CDR1 MDHEN and CDR2 SYDVKM. This CDR3 region has 16 residues.

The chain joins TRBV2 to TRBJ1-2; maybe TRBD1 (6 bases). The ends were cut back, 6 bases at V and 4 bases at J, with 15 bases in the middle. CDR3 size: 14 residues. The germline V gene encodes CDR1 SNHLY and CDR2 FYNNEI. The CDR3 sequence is CASSPGQTSYGYTF. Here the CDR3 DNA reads TGTGCCAGCAGCCCGGGACAAACCTCCTATGGCTACACCTTC.

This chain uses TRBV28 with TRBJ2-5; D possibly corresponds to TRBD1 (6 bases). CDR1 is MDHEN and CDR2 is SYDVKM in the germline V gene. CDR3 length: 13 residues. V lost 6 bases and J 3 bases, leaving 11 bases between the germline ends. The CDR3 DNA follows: TGTGCCAGCAGAACACAGGGTAAAGAGACCCAGTACTTC. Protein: CASRTQGKETQYF.

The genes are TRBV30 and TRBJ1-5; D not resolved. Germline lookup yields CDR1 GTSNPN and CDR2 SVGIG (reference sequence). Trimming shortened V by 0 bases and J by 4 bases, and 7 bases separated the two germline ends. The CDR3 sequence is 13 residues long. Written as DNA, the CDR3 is TGTGCCTGGAGTGTCGGCAGGAATCAGCCCCAGCATTTT. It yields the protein CAWSVGRNQPQHF.